This T cell receptor (beta chain) derives from a study of tumor and adjacent non-tumor tissue in lung cancer. No cell sorting was done before RNA was extracted from the tissue. The normal lung tissue was taken more than 3 cm from the tumor edge. Germline trimming cut 1 base from V and 9 bases from J; bases unmatched to any gene: 7. The CDR3 runs to 15 residues. CDR1 and CDR2 (germline): SGHAT, FQNNGV. TCRbeta libraries were built with three rounds of nested PCR, modified from ARM-PCR. TCRdb processed the multiplex PCR reads anew with MiXCR; each CDR3 protein has one entry. This sample has over 100,000 distinct CDR3 sequences, with roughly three fifths found just once.

This clonotype was sampled from a man aged 55-75 years with non-small cell lung cancer. Sequenced material: distant non-tumor lung tissue. J is TRBJ2-1 and V is TRBV11-2, with 9 bases fitting TRBD1. Here the CDR3 DNA reads TGTGCCAGCAGCTTAGTTCTGACAGGGGGAAGTGAGCAGTTCTTC. It codes for CASSLVLTGGSEQFF.